Sequencing of this T cell receptor beta chain was carried out in a study of blood T cell repertoires in COVID-19. Study details: Sources were T cells, B-cell-depleted T cells, or PBMCs; the material itself was cDNA or gDNA.

The germline V gene has CDR1 SGHTA and CDR2 FQGNSA. V lost 1 base, J lost 2 bases, and 8 bases lay in between. The CDR3 totals 14 residues. The table came from immunoSEQ multiplex PCR; TCRdb's copy has only in-frame clones and leaves some out. The repertoire holds 250,000 to 350,000 clones, with 70% to 85% as singletons. This TCR came from a human donor with COVID-19, enrolled during active disease. The donor label of this sample is uncertain. The rearrangement links TRBV7-2 to TRBJ1-2; maybe TRBD1 (5 bases). Material for sequencing was peripheral blood. The CDR3 here is CASSLGTHNYGYTF. The CDR3 DNA follows: TGTGCCAGCAGCTTAGGGACACACAACTATGGCTACACCTTC.